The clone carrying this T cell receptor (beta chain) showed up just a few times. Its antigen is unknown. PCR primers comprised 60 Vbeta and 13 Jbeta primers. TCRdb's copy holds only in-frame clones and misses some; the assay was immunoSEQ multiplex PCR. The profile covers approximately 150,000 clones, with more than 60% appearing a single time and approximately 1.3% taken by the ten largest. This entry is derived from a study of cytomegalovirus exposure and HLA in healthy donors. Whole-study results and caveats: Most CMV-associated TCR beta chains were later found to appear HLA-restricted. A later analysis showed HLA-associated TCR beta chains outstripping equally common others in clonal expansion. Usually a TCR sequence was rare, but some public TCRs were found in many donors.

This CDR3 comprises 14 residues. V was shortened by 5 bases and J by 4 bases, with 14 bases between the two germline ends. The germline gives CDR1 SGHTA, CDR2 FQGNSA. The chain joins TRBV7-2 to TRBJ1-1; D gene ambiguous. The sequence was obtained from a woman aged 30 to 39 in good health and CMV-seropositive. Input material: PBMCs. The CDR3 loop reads CASSLGQPGTEAFF. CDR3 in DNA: TGTGCCAGCAGCCTTGGGCAACCCGGCACTGAAGCTTTCTTT.